This TCR beta chain is from a study of CD8+CD57+ T cells in acquired aplastic anemia. Across the study: DNA recovered from sorted CD4+ and CD8+ cells had a mean of approximately 3 ug.

Study findings and constraints: The study found no significant CD8+ Simpson's diversity difference between patients and controls. Comparison of patients with controls identified around 30 shared CD8+ CDR3 sequences.

Genomic DNA acted as the template from which TCR beta VDJ combination and CDR3 sequence profiling were carried out. From the reads, TCRdb called clonotypes with MiXCR, one entry per CDR3 protein. This table has 250,000 to 300,000 distinct CDR3 sequences, roughly three fifths appearing once. Germline V gene lookup returns CDR1 LNHDA and CDR2 SQIVND (reference sequence). This CDR3 comprises 15 residues. V gave up 7 bases and J gave up 1 base, with 16 bases separating them. This clonotype has a count of ten or more. Its antigen is currently unknown. The rearrangement links TRBV19 to TRBJ1-1, with a tentative D call TRBD1 (5 bases). This TCR came from a human donor with severe aplastic anemia or a healthy control (not recorded which). Sequenced sample: sorted CD4+, CD8+, or CD8+CD57+ T cells (not recorded which) from PBMCs. DNA of the CDR3: TGTGCCAGTACCGCGATTGGGGGGGGGAACACTGAAGCTTTCTTT. Encoded protein: CASTAIGGGNTEAFF.